These T cell receptor beta chains were read from a single sample in a study of CD8 T cells in ankylosing spondylitis. TCRdb processed the 5' RACE reads anew with MiXCR; each CDR3 protein has one entry. The table shows about 320,000 distinct CDR3 sequences, with around 10% occurring only once. Sequenced: blood, either unsorted or a sorted T cell fraction (not recorded which). These receptors all stem from a female donor with ankylosing spondylitis or in good health (not recorded which). CDR3s include the opening cysteine and the closing phenylalanine or tryptophan. Each record gives: V gene, J gene, clone size, D gene, CDR3 DNA, CDR3 protein. D genes are given only for firm matches. Part of the rows lack a size; the others show once, few, many or a class for expanded clones.

>TRBV6-4|TRBJ2-1|many|NA
TGTGCCAGCAGTGACTCGGGGTCAGAAATCAATGAGCAGTTCTTC
CASSDSGSEINEQFF
>TRBV14|TRBJ1-1|many|NA
TGTGCCAGCAGCTATCGGAGGGACACTGAAGCTTTCTTT
CASSYRRDTEAFF
>TRBV6-2/TRBV6-3|TRBJ1-2|many|TRBD1
TGTGCCAGCAGCCTCAGGGGGCTCGGCTATGGCTACACCTTC
CASSLRGLGYGYTF
>TRBV5-1|TRBJ2-7|few|NA
TGCGCCAGCAGGGGAGAAACAGAGCAGTACTTC
CASRGETEQYF
>TRBV5-1|TRBJ2-5|many|NA
TGCGCCAGCAGCTTAGAGGGGACACCTATTTTACAGTACTTC
CASSLEGTPILQYF
>TRBV20-1|TRBJ1-2|few|TRBD1
TGCAGTGCTAGAAGTATGGGACAGGGTCCCTCCTACACCTTC
CSARSMGQGPSYTF
>TRBV12-5|TRBJ2-4|many|NA
TGTGCTAGTACTAGCCCATTAGCCAAAAACATTCAGTACTTC
CASTSPLAKNIQYF
>TRBV10-3|TRBJ2-1|many|NA
TGTGCCATCAGTGATCAGGGGGGTAATGAGCAGTTCTTC
CAISDQGGNEQFF
>TRBV29-1|TRBJ1-3|few|NA
TGCAGCGTTGAAGTGGGCAGCCTCTCTGGAAACACCATATATTTT
CSVEVGSLSGNTIYF
>TRBV28|TRBJ2-6|NA|TRBD2
TGTGCCAGCAGCCTTACTAGCGGGAGTACTGGGGCCAACGTCCTGACTTTC
CASSLTSGSTGANVLTF
>TRBV5-1|TRBJ2-7|many|TRBD2
TGCGCCAGCAGCTTGGCTAGCGGGGGGGTGTCCTACGAGCAGTACTTC
CASSLASGGVSYEQYF
>TRBV7-8|TRBJ1-5|many|NA
TGTGCCAGCGCGGACAGAAGTTATCAGCCCCAGCATTTT
CASADRSYQPQHF
>TRBV10-3|TRBJ2-7|many|NA
TGTGCCATCAGTGGAAGAGGGTACGAGCAGTACTTC
CAISGRGYEQYF
>TRBV28|TRBJ2-1|many|NA
TGTGCCAGCAGACCCTCGGGGCCACGGGGGTATGAGCAGTTCTTC
CASRPSGPRGYEQFF
>TRBV20-1|TRBJ2-2|few|NA
TGCAGTGCCCATCTAGGGACCGGGGAGCTGTTTTTT
CSAHLGTGELFF
>TRBV5-1|TRBJ2-1|many|NA
TGCGCCAGCAGCTGGGGGGCCGGGTACAATGAGCAGTTCTTC
CASSWGAGYNEQFF
>TRBV28|TRBJ2-7|NA|TRBD1
TGTGCCAGCAGGGTGACAGGGGTGGGCGCCTACGAGCAGTACTTC
CASRVTGVGAYEQYF
>TRBV7-3|TRBJ2-3|NA|NA
TGTGCCAGCAGCTTAGCTTATGGGGGGAGCACAGATACGCAGTATTTT
CASSLAYGGSTDTQYF
>TRBV12-3/TRBV12-4|TRBJ1-5|many|NA
TGTGCCAGCAGTTTCCAGGGTGGCAATCAGCCCCAGCATTTT
CASSFQGGNQPQHF
>TRBV7-6|TRBJ2-3|many|NA
TGTGCCAGCAGCCTTAATGTGGGTGATACGCAGTATTTT
CASSLNVGDTQYF
>TRBV7-8|TRBJ2-7|few|NA
TGTGCCAGCAGCTTATGGACGGGGTTGAGCGAGCAGTACTTC
CASSLWTGLSEQYF
>TRBV5-1|TRBJ2-7|many|NA
TGCGCCAGCAGCTCGCAGGGGGACTTCTACGAGCAGTACTTC
CASSSQGDFYEQYF
>TRBV9|TRBJ2-1|many|NA
TGTGCCAGCAGCTCCCCCCTGAGCTGGGACACCAATGAGCAGTTCTTC
CASSSPLSWDTNEQFF
>TRBV7-9|TRBJ2-7|few|TRBD1
TGTGCCAGCAGCTCACCAAGGGGGACAGTGAGGTCCTACGAGCAGTACTTC
CASSSPRGTVRSYEQYF
>TRBV5-5|TRBJ2-2|many|TRBD1
TGTGCCAGCAGCTTGGACGGGACAGGGGGTAACACCGGGGAGCTGTTTTTT
CASSLDGTGGNTGELFF
>TRBV5-1|TRBJ1-1|NA|TRBD1
TGCGCCGGCAGCTTTGGACAGGGAATAAGCACTAAAGCTTTCTTT
CAGSFGQGISTKAFF
>TRBV20-1|TRBJ2-3|many|TRBD2
TGCAGTGCTAGAGGCGGGAGAGGAACAGATACGCAGTATTTT
CSARGGRGTDTQYF
>TRBV6-2/TRBV6-3|TRBJ1-5|many|TRBD1
TGTGCCAGCAGCTCTCCCGGGACAGGGAACCAGCCCCAGCATTTT
CASSSPGTGNQPQHF
>TRBV20-1|TRBJ2-7|many|TRBD1
TGCAGTGCTAGACCGGGACAGGGCCCTCTCTCATACTTC
CSARPGQGPLSYF
>TRBV20-1|TRBJ1-5|many|NA
TGCAGTGCTAGAGACCAGCTGGATCAGCCCCAGCATTTT
CSARDQLDQPQHF
>TRBV7-9|TRBJ1-3|many|NA
TGTGCCAGCAGCCATAACGAAAACACCATATATTTT
CASSHNENTIYF
>TRBV10-3|TRBJ1-6|many|TRBD1
TGTGCCATCAGTGAGGGACAGGGAAATTCACCCCTCCACTTT
CAISEGQGNSPLHF
>TRBV5-6|TRBJ1-2|many|TRBD1
TGTGCCAGCAGGACGACAGGGAGCTATGGCTACACCTTC
CASRTTGSYGYTF
>TRBV5-1|TRBJ2-1|many|TRBD2
TGCGCCAGCAGCTTGGCAGCGGGGGGGCTGGTCAATGAGCAGTTCTTC
CASSLAAGGLVNEQFF
>TRBV5-1|TRBJ2-5|many|NA
TGCGCCAGCAGCTTGGCGTCCAGACACCAAGAGACCCAGTACTTC
CASSLASRHQETQYF
>TRBV7-2|TRBJ1-1|many|NA
TGTGCCAGCCTAGGGACTGAAGCTTTCTTT
CASLGTEAFF
>TRBV2|TRBJ2-1|many|NA
TGTGCCAGCCGAGTTGGTGAGCAGTTCTTC
CASRVGEQFF
>TRBV12-3/TRBV12-4|TRBJ2-1|NA|NA
TGTGCCACTACGCCCCAAGGCTATGAGCATTTCTTC
CATTPQGYEHFF
>TRBV30|TRBJ1-4|NA|NA
TGTGCCTGGAGGAACGGGGCCTCTAATGAAAAACTGTTTTTT
CAWRNGASNEKLFF
>TRBV5-1|TRBJ1-2|few|TRBD1
TGCGCCAGCAGCTTGACAGGGGGCTCTGACTATGGCTACACCTTC
CASSLTGGSDYGYTF
>TRBV10-3|TRBJ2-5|many|TRBD1
TGTGCCATCAGTGAGTCCACAGGGGGAGAGACCCAGTACTTC
CAISESTGGETQYF
>TRBV6-5|TRBJ1-1|many|TRBD1
TGTGCCAGCCGATACAGGGGGATGTCTGAAGCTTTCTTT
CASRYRGMSEAFF
>TRBV5-1|TRBJ1-2|many|NA
TGCGCCAGCAGCTTGGGGGGGTTTAACTATGGCTACACCTTC
CASSLGGFNYGYTF
>TRBV20-1|TRBJ2-1|many|NA
TGCAGTGCTAGAGGTCCCAGTGAGCTTAGCTCCTACAATGAGCAGTTCTTC
CSARGPSELSSYNEQFF
>TRBV4-2|TRBJ2-3|many|TRBD2
TGTGCCAGCAGCCCTGGACTAGCGGACACAGATACGCAGTATTTT
CASSPGLADTDTQYF
>TRBV15|TRBJ2-2|many|TRBD1
TGTGCCACCAGCGGGTTCCCTAGGGGACAGGGGTATCCCGGGGAGCTGTTTTTT
CATSGFPRGQGYPGELFF